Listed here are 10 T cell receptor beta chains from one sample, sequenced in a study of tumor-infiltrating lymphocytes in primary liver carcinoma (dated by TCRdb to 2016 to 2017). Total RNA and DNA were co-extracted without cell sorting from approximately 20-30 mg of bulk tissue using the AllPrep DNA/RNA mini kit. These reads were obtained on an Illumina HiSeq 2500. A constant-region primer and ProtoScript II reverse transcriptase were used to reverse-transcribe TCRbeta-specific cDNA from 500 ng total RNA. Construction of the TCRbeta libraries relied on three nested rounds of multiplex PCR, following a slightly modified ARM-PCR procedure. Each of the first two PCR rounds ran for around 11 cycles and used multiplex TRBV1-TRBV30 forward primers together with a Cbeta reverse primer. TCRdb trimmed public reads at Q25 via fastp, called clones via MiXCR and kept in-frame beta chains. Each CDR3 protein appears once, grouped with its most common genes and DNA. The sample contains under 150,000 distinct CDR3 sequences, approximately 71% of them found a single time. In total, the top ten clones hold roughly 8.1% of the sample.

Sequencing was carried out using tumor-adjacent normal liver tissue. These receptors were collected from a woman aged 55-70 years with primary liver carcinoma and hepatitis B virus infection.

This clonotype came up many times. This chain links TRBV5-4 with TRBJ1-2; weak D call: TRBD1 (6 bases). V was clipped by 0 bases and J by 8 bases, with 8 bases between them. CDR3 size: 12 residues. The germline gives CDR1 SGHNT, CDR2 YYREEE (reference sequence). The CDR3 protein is CASSLVDRGYTF. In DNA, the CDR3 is TGTGCCAGCAGCTTGGTCGACAGGGGCTACACCTTC.

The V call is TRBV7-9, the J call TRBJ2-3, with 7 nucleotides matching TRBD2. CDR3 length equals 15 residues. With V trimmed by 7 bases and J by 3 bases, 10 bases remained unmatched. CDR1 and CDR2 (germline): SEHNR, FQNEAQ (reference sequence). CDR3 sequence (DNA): TGTGCCAGCACGCTGACTGGCGGGAGAACAGATACGCAGTATTTT. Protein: CASTLTGGRTDTQYF. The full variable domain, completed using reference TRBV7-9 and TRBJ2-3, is DTGVSQNPRHKITKRGQNVTFRCDPISEHNRLYWYRQTLGQGPEFLTYFQNEAQLEKSRLLSDRFSAERPKGSFSTLEIQRTEQGDSAMYLCASTLTGGRTDTQYFGPGTRLTVL.

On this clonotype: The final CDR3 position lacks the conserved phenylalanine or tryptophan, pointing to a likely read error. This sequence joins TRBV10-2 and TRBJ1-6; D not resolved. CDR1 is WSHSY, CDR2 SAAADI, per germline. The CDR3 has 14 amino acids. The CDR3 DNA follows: TGTGCCAGCGGGGAGACCGTATCGGGATCACCCCTCCACTGT. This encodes CASGETVSGSPLHC.

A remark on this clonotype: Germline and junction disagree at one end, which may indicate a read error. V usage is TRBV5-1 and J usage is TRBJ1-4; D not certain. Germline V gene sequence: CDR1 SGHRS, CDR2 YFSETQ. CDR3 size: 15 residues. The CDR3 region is CTSSTGPSINEKLLF. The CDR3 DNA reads TGCACCAGCAGCACCGGACCTTCCATAAATGAAAAACTGTTATTT.

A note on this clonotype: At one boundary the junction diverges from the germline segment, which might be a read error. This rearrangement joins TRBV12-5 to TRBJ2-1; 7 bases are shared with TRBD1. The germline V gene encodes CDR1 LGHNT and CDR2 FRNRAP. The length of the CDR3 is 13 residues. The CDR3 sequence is CASGLDRGYEQSF. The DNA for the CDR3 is TGTGCTAGTGGTTTGGACAGGGGCTATGAGCAGTCCTTT.

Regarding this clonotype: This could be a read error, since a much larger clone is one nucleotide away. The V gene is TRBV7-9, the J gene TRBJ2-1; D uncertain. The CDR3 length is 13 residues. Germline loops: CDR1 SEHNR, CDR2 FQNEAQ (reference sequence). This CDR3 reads CTSSLSQNNEQFF. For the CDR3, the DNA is TGTACCAGCAGCTTAAGCCAAAACAATGAGCAGTTCTTC.

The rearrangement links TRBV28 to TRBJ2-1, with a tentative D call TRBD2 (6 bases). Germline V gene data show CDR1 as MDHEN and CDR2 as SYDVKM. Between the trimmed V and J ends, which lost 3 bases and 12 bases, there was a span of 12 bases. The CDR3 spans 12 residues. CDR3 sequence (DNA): TGTGCCAGCAGTTTTCTCACGGAGGGGCAGTTCTTC. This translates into CASSFLTEGQFF.

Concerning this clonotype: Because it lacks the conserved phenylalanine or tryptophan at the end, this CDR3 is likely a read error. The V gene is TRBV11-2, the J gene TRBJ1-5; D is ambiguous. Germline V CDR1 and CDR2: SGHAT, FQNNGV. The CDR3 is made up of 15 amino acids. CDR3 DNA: TGTGCCAGCAGCGTCCGGATGGGAGGAGTTCAGTCCCAGCATCTT. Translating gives CASSVRMGGVQSQHL.

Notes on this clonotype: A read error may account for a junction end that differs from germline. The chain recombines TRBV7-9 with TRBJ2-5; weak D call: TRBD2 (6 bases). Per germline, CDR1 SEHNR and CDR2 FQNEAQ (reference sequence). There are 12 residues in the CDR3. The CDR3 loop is CAGALGRETQYF. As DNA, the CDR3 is TGTGCAGGGGCGCTTGGACGGGAGACCCAGTATTTC.

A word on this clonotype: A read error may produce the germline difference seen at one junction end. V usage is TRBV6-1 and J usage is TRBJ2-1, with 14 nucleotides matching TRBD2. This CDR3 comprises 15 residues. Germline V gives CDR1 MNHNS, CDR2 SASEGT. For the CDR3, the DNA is TGTGCCAACACCATGGGACTAGCGGGAGACGGTGAGCAGTTGTTC. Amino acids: CANTMGLAGDGEQLF.